What follows is one T cell receptor beta chain and its context. Its antigen is not known. This sample stems from a study of CXCR3-negative and CXCR3-positive naive CD8 T cells. Overall study findings and caveats: When CXCR3-positive naive cells were set against CXCR3-negative naive cells, the former had more hydrophobic TRB CDR3s.

The authors prepared UMI-labeled TRB cDNA libraries by 5' RACE. TCRdb reprocessed the 5' RACE reads and keeps a single row for each CDR3 protein, giving no DNA. The sample includes approximately 100,000 distinct CDR3 sequences. This CDR3 comprises 14 residues. The germline gives CDR1 MDHEN, CDR2 SYDVKM. The source is a human donor in good health. Some clones in this sample may be carry-over from other donors' samples. The specimen was naive CXCR3+ CD8+ T cells from blood. Subset meaning: CD45RO-CCR7+CD27+CD95- naive CD8+ T cells expressing CXCR3 (TNR3+). This chain links TRBV28 with TRBJ1-6; with no DNA, the TCRdb D assignment of TRBD1 cannot be verified. The CDR3 sequence: CASADRGLFEALHF. Full variable domain (remainder filled in from reference TRBV28 and TRBJ1-6): DVKVTQSSRYLVKRTGEKVFLECVQDMDHENMFWYRQDPGLGLRLIYFSYDVKMKEKGDIPEGYSVSREKKERFSLILESASTNQTSMYLCASADRGLFEALHFGNGTRLTVT.